Listed below are T cell receptor beta chains from one sample, sequenced in a study of T cells in Graves' hyperthyroidism and ophthalmopathy. Each CDR3 protein gets one entry after TCRdb re-called the multiplex PCR reads with MiXCR. The profile shows hundreds of thousands of distinct CDR3 sequences, over 12% of them singletons. The sequenced sample consisted of blood. These receptor sequences come from a woman in her thirties or forties with Graves' ophthalmopathy. CDR3s include the opening cysteine and the closing phenylalanine or tryptophan. The D gene is left open where the match is weak. Size is stated for part of the rows, as once, few or many counts, or as a class when the clone is expanded.

clone size	J gene	V gene	CDR3 length	D gene	CDR3 DNA	CDR3 protein
many	TRBJ2-7	TRBV12-3/TRBV12-4	14	-	TGTGCCAGCAGTTTGAACAGGAACTCCTACGAGCAGTACTTC	CASSLNRNSYEQYF
few	TRBJ2-7	TRBV11-2	14	-	TGTGCCAGCAGCCGCGGGACAGCTATCTACGAGCAGTACTTC	CASSRGTAIYEQYF
-	TRBJ1-2	TRBV5-1	14	-	TGCGCCAGCAGCTTGGGAGGGGCGCGGGATGGCTACACCTTC	CASSLGGARDGYTF
many	TRBJ2-6	TRBV20-1	14	TRBD1	TGCAGTGCTAGAAGGGGGCCTGGGGCCAACGTCCTGACTTTC	CSARRGPGANVLTF
-	TRBJ2-1	TRBV11-2	14	TRBD1	TGTGCCAGCAGCTTGGGACAGGGGGCGGCTGAGCAGTTCTTC	CASSLGQGAAEQFF
many	TRBJ1-1	TRBV27	14	-	TGTGCCAGCAGTTTTGACACCAAGAACACTGAAGCTTTCTTT	CASSFDTKNTEAFF
few	TRBJ2-7	TRBV4-1	16	TRBD1	TGCGCCAGCAGCCAAGACCCGGCACAGGGGTACTACGAGCAGTACTTC	CASSQDPAQGYYEQYF
-	TRBJ2-2	TRBV6-5	13	-	TGTGCCAGCGTTTCAAGAAACACCGGGGAGCTGTTTTTT	CASVSRNTGELFF
many	TRBJ2-7	TRBV20-1	17	-	TGCAGTGCTAACCTCCCCCTCCTAGCGTTCAAACCCTACGAGCAGTACTTC	CSANLPLLAFKPYEQYF
many	TRBJ2-5	TRBV20-1	14	TRBD1	TGCAGTGCCGAACAGGGGTGGTATTCGGAGACCCAGTACTTC	CSAEQGWYSETQYF
many	TRBJ2-7	TRBV5-6	16	TRBD1	TGTGCCAGCAGCCCCGCAACAGGGGATCTCTCCTACGAGCAGTACTTC	CASSPATGDLSYEQYF
-	TRBJ2-5	TRBV20-1	13	TRBD2	TGCAGAGCCGGGACTAGCGGGACGGAGACCCAGTACTTC	CRAGTSGTETQYF
many	TRBJ2-2	TRBV6-2/TRBV6-3	15	TRBD2	TGTGCCAGCAGTTTTGGAGCGGGAGGCACCGGGGAGCTGTTTTTT	CASSFGAGGTGELFF
many	TRBJ1-1	TRBV20-1	13	-	TGCAGTGCTATGACAGATGAAAACACTGAAGCTTTCTTT	CSAMTDENTEAFF
-	TRBJ1-6	TRBV27	14	-	TGTGCCAGCAGTTTTATGGCGGAGAATTCACCCCTCCACTTC	CASSFMAENSPLHF
many	TRBJ2-5	TRBV11-3	13	-	TGTGCCAGCAGCCGGGGACCGCAAGAGACCCAGTACTTC	CASSRGPQETQYF
many	TRBJ2-4	TRBV29-1	13	TRBD2	TGCAGCGTTGCAACGGGGAGGGAAAACATTCAGTACTTC	CSVATGRENIQYF
many	TRBJ2-5	TRBV6-1	15	-	TGTGCCAGCAGTGATAATCCAGTCGATACGGAGACCCAGTACTTC	CASSDNPVDTETQYF
many	TRBJ1-5	TRBV6-2/TRBV6-3	12	-	TGTGCCAGCTGGGATGGCAATCAGCCCCAGCATTTT	CASWDGNQPQHF
many	TRBJ1-2	TRBV6-5	15	TRBD1	TGTGCCAGCAGTCCCTACCGGGGACAGGGCTATGGCTACACCTTC	CASSPYRGQGYGYTF
-	TRBJ1-1	TRBV3-1	14	-	TGTGCCAGCAGCCAGGGATGGGGCCACACTGAAGCTTTCTTT	CASSQGWGHTEAFF
many	TRBJ2-7	TRBV29-1	12	-	TGCAGCGCGTGGACCAACCGATACGAGCAGTACTTC	CSAWTNRYEQYF